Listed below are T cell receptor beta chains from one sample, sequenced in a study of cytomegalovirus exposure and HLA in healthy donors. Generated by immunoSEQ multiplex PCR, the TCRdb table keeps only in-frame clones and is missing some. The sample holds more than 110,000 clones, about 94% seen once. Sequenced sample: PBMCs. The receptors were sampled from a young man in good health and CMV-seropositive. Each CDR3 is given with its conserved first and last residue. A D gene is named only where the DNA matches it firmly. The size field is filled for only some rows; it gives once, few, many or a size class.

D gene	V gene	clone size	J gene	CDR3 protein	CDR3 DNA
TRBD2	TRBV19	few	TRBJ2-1	CASNGASGIGEQFF	TGTGCCAGTAACGGCGCTAGCGGGATAGGTGAGCAGTTCTTC
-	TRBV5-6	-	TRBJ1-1	CASSHGNTEAFF	TGTGCCAGCAGCCACGGGAACACTGAAGCTTTCTTT
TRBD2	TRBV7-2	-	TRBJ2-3	CASSSPGTRPDTQYF	TGTGCCAGCAGCTCGCCCGGGACTAGGCCAGATACGCAGTATTTT
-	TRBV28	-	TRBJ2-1	CASSLLAGYNEQFF	TGTGCCAGCAGTTTACTCGCCGGCTACAATGAGCAGTTCTTC
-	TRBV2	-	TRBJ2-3	CASMTDVASTDTQYF	TGTGCCAGTATGACAGATGTAGCTAGCACAGATACGCAGTATTTT
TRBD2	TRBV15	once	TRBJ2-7	CATHATSGSSYEQYF	TGTGCCACCCACGCAACTAGCGGGAGCTCCTACGAGCAGTACTTC
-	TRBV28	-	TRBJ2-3	CASSLSRVKQYF	TGTGCCAGCAGTTTATCGCGGGTTAAGCAGTATTTT
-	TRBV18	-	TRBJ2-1	CASSPRAASEQFF	TGTGCCAGCTCACCACGAGCGGCGAGTGAGCAGTTCTTC
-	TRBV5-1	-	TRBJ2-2	CASSLSTANTGELFF	TGCGCCAGCAGCTTGTCAACAGCGAACACCGGGGAGCTGTTTTTT
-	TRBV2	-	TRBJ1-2	CASSEYGTPKSYTF	TGTGCCAGTAGTGAATACGGGACACCAAAGTCGTATACCTTC
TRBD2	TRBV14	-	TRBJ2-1	CASSHTSGRGGRAVNEQFF	TGTGCCAGCAGCCATACCTCGGGGCGCGGCGGGAGGGCCGTGAATGAGCAGTTCTTC
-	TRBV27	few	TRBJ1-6	CASSFNNSPLHF	TGTGCCAGCAGTTTCAATAATTCACCCCTCCACTTT
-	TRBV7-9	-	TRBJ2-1	CASSPKGDYYNEQFF	TGTGCCAGCAGCCCGAAGGGCGACTACTACAATGAGCAGTTCTTC
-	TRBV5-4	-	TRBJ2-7	CASMSSVTYEQYF	TGTGCCAGCATGTCTAGCGTAACCTACGAGCAGTACTTC
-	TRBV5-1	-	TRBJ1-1	CASSLEAEAFF	TGCGCCAGCAGCTTAGAGGCTGAAGCTTTCTTT
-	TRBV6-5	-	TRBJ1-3	CASSPDSNSGNTIYF	TGTGCCAGCAGCCCCGACAGTAACTCTGGAAACACCATATATTTT
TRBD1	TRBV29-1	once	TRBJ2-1	CSVGTGGTGSYNEQFF	TGCAGCGTGGGGACAGGGGGCACGGGCTCCTACAATGAGCAGTTCTTC
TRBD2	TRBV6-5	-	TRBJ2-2	CATLAGGFTGELFF	TGTGCCACCCTAGCGGGAGGGTTCACCGGGGAGCTGTTTTTT
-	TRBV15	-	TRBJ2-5	CATSSEKGGTQYF	TGTGCCACCAGCAGTGAGAAAGGGGGGACCCAGTACTTC
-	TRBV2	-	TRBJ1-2	CASSEQGGNYGYTF	TGTGCCAGCAGTGAACAGGGAGGTAACTATGGCTACACCTTC
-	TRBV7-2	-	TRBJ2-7	CASSQQSSYEQYF	TGTGCCAGCAGCCAACAGAGCTCCTACGAGCAGTACTTC
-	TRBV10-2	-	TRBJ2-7	CASMGLLDYEQYF	TGCGCCAGCATGGGGCTGTTAGACTACGAGCAGTACTTC
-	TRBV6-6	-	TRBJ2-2	CAVLVSGELFF	TGTGCCGTTTTAGTTTCCGGGGAGCTGTTTTTT
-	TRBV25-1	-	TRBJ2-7	CASSERQAEQYF	TGTGCCAGCAGTGAGAGACAAGCAGAGCAGTACTTC
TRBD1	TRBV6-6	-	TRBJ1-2	CASSTTGTGEGYTF	TGTGCCAGCAGTACGACCGGGACAGGGGAAGGCTACACCTTC
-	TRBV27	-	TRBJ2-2	CSSSGTYTGELFF	TGTTCGTCTTCCGGGACTTACACCGGGGAGCTGTTTTTT
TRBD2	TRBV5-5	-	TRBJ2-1	CASSVRELSLNEQFF	TGTGCCAGCAGCGTGCGGGAGTTGTCGTTGAATGAGCAGTTCTTC
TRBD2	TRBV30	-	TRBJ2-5	CAWSPVELAGYQETQYF	TGTGCCTGGAGCCCGGTGGAGCTAGCGGGGTACCAAGAGACCCAGTACTTC
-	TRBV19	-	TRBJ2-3	CASSIPADTDTQYF	TGTGCCAGTAGTATCCCAGCGGATACAGATACGCAGTATTTT
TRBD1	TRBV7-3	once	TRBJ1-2	CASSLQGGVGYTF	TGTGCCAGCAGCCTACAAGGGGGCGTTGGCTACACCTTC
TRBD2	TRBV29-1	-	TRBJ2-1	CSVSLAGGGYNEQFF	TGCAGCGTTTCCCTAGCGGGAGGGGGCTACAATGAGCAGTTCTTC
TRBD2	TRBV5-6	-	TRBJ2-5	CASSAGLAGDAPQETQYF	TGTGCCAGCAGCGCGGGACTAGCGGGCGACGCCCCCCAAGAGACCCAGTACTTC
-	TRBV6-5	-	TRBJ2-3	CASRAGDTQYF	TGTGCCAGCAGAGCGGGAGATACGCAGTATTTT
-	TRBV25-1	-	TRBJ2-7	CASSESGIVEQYF	TGTGCCAGCAGTGAATCAGGGATTGTCGAGCAGTACTTC
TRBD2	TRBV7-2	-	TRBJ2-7	CASSLAGTSGSREYF	TGTGCCAGCAGCTTAGCCGGGACTAGCGGGAGTAGGGAGTACTTC
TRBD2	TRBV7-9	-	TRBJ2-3	CASSLGLAGDTDTQYF	TGTGCCAGCAGCTTAGGGTTAGCGGGAGACACAGATACGCAGTATTTT
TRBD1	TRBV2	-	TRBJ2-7	CASSAGQAGEQYF	TGTGCCAGCAGTGCGGGACAGGCAGGGGAGCAGTACTTC
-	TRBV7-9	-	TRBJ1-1	CASSLGLRTDTEEAFF	TGTGCCAGCAGCTTAGGGCTTAGGACGGACACGGAAGAAGCTTTCTTT
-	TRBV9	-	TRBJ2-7	CASSVGGGRSSYEQYF	TGTGCCAGCAGCGTAGGGGGCGGCCGCAGCTCCTACGAGCAGTACTTC
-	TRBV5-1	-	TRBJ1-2	CASSSLQGSGYGYTF	TGCGCCAGCAGCTCCTTACAGGGCTCAGGCTATGGCTACACCTTC
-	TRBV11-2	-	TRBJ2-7	CASGTVWGVDSYEQYF	TGTGCCAGCGGGACCGTCTGGGGGGTGGATTCCTACGAGCAGTACTTC
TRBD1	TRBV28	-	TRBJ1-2	CASSKTTGGGYGYTF	TGTGCCAGCAGTAAGACGACAGGGGGCGGCTATGGCTACACCTTC
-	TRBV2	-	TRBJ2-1	CASSERAASSYNEQFF	TGTGCCAGCAGTGAGAGAGCGGCGAGCTCCTACAATGAGCAGTTCTTC
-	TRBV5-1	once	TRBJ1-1	CASSFIRGTTEAFF	TGCGCCAGCAGTTTTATAAGGGGGACCACTGAAGCTTTCTTT
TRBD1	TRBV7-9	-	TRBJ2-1	CASSSNRGRNNEQFF	TGTGCCAGCAGTTCTAACAGGGGGCGGAACAATGAGCAGTTCTTC
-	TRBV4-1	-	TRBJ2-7	CASSFTRVNEQYF	TGCGCCAGCAGCTTTACCAGGGTGAACGAGCAGTACTTC
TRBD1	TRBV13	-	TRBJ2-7	CASSFFGQGYKEQYF	TGTGCCAGCAGCTTTTTCGGACAGGGGTACAAAGAGCAGTACTTC